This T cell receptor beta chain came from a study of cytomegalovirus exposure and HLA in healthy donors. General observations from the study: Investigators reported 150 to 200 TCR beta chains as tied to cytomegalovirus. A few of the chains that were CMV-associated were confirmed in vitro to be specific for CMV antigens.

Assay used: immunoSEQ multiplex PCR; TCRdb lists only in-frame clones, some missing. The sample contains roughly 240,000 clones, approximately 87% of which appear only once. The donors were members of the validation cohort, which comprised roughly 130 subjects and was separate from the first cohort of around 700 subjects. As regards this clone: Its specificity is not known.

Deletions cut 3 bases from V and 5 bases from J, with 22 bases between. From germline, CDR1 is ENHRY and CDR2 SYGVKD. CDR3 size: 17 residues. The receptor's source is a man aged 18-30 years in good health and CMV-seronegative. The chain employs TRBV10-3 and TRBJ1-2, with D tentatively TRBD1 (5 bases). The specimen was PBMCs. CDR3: CAISDLILRGGGYGYTF. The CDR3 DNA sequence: TGTGCCATCAGTGACCTCATTTTACGCGGGGGTGGGTATGGCTACACCTTC.